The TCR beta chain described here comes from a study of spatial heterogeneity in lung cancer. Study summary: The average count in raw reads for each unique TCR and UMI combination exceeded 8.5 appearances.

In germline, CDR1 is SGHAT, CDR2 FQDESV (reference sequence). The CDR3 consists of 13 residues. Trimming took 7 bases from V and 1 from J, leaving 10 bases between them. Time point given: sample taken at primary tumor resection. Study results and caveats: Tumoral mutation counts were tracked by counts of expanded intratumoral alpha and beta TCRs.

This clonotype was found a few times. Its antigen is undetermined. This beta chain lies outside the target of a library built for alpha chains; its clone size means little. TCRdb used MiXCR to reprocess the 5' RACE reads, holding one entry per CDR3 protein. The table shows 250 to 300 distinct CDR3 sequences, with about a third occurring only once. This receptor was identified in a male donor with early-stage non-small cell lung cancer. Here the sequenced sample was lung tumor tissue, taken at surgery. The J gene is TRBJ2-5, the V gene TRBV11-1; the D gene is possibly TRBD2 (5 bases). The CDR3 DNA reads TGTGCCAGCACCGAAGAGGGCCAAGAGACCCAGTACTTC. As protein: CASTEEGQETQYF.